This TCR beta chain derives from a study of blood T cells in healthy people across ages. Using a J-beta primer mix together with a sample-barcoded 5' primer, a second PCR was run for roughly 7 to 12 cycles. TCRdb itself ran the 5' RACE reads through MiXCR, one entry per CDR3 protein. Among about 780,000 distinct CDR3 sequences listed, 35% to 50% were seen once. The CDR3 totals 13 residues. Sequencing was done on a sample of blood. This TCR was recovered from an elderly man in good health. V and J are TRBV21-1 and TRBJ2-3; the table calls TRBD1, which could not be checked here. TRBV21-1 is designated a pseudogene. Written as DNA, the CDR3 is TGTGCCAGCAGCAAACCGAAGGGACAGGCGCAGTATTTT. Translation: CASSKPKGQAQYF.